The TCR beta chain described here comes from a study of CD8+ T cells in alopecia areata. As for the study in general: Oral tofacitinib, 5 to 10 mg twice daily, was given in an open-label trial.

Note on this clone: Its specificity is unknown.

Findings and limits, study-wide: Persistence of many expanded lesional clones was seen in scalp and blood during tofacitinib. Especially in alopecia totalis/universalis, lesional scalp showed greater clonality than normal scalp did.

RNA was isolated and reverse transcribed to cDNA, the sequencing template. The table came from immunoSEQ multiplex PCR; TCRdb's copy has only in-frame clones and leaves some out. The data hold over 200,000 clones, with under 70% observed a single time. Treatment: oral pan-JAK inhibitor, 5-10 mg twice daily. Peripheral blood and lesional scalp punch biopsies were taken from alopecia areata patients. Germline V CDR1 and CDR2: SGHAT, FQNNGV. This CDR3 comprises 15 residues. V lost 4 bases and J lost 4, with 15 bases in between. The receptor was isolated from a human donor with alopecia areata. This material consisted of CD4+ T cells sorted from blood, taken at week 4, from a patient treated with tofacitinib. V and J are TRBV11-2 and TRBJ2-3, with TRBD2 as a possible D gene (5 bases). CDR3 residues: CASSWARGRADTQYF. The DNA of the CDR3 is TGTGCCAGCAGCTGGGCCCGAGGGCGCGCAGATACGCAGTATTTT.